This T cell receptor beta chain was recovered during a study of human thymus T cells. Study observations and caveats: Within thymic and blood repertoires, V and J gene usage appeared to be biased. Related research described thymic repertoires that were highly overlapping among unrelated individuals.

Only in-frame clones appear in the TCRdb table, and some are missing; sequencing was by immunoSEQ multiplex PCR. The sample has more than 70,000 clones; 90% to 98% are singletons. Thymic material originated from resections removed in the course of corrective heart surgery. The CDR3 sequence is 14 residues long. Trimming took 4 bases from V and 5 from J, leaving 12 bases between them. CDR1 and CDR2 from the germline V gene are MDHEN and SYDVKM. Remarks on this clone: Its specificity is not known.

The chain combines TRBV28 with TRBJ1-5; tentatively, D is TRBD1 (5 bases). This TCR derives from a boy under three years old with a congenital heart defect but otherwise immunologically healthy. Sequencing used thymus tissue. CDR3 amino acids: CASSCTGVDQPQHF. In nucleotides, the CDR3 is TGTGCCAGCAGTTGTACGGGGGTGGATCAGCCCCAGCATTTT.